Following are 29 T cell receptor beta chains from one sample sequenced in a study of graft-versus-host responses after intestinal transplantation. The study plated around 200,000 CFSE-labeled responders with around 200,000 irradiated, violet-dye-labeled stimulators. Assay used: immunoSEQ multiplex PCR; TCRdb lists only in-frame clones, some missing. Here the sample spans some 14,000 clones, about a third being singletons. Material: alloreactive CD8+ T cells from a mixed lymphocyte reaction culture, obtained before intestinal transplant. The subset: CFSE-low proliferating T cells sorted from approximately 6-day pre-transplant mixed lymphocyte reaction (GvH or HvG direction). The receptors come from a human patient who received an intestinal transplant.

The DNA for the CDR3 is TGTGCCAGCAGCTTGGCCCCGGGGGAGCAGTACTTC. This gives the protein CASSLAPGEQYF. The V call is TRBV4-2, the J call TRBJ2-7, with TRBD2 as a possible D gene (5 bases). This CDR3 is 12 amino acids long. V was clipped by 5 bases and J by 7 bases, with 12 bases between them. Germline CDR1 LGHNA, CDR2 YNFKEQ.

V gene TRBV5-1 combines with J gene TRBJ1-2; 8 nucleotides agree with TRBD1. This CDR3 is 12 amino acids long. Germline V CDR1 and CDR2: SGHRS, YFSETQ. J lost 6 bases, V lost 7 bases, and 5 bases had no gene match. In nucleotides, the CDR3 is TGCGCCAGCTCGACAGGGGTGGATGGCTACACCTTC. Translation: CASSTGVDGYTF.

This clone was counted only a few times. This sequence joins TRBV13 and TRBJ1-3; 8 nucleotides match TRBD1. The V gene's germline CDR1 is PRHDT and CDR2 FYEKMQ (reference sequence). This CDR3 region has 15 residues. The V segment lost 2 bases and the J segment 3 bases; nucleotides outside the gene matches: 3. The CDR3 DNA reads TGTGCCAGCAGCTTACCAGGGGGCGGTGGAAACACCATATATTTT. Amino acids: CASSLPGGGGNTIYF.

V is TRBV21-1 and J is TRBJ1-1. TRBV21-1 is annotated as a pseudogene. This CDR3 is built from 17 residues. The CDR3 loop is CASSYRLAYTIRTEAFF. The CDR3 bases are TGTGCCAGCAGTTATAGGTTAGCCTACACAATTCGCACTGAAGCTTTCTTT.

Sample share makes this clone medium-sized. This chain uses TRBV6-5 with TRBJ2-7, with D uncertain. CDR3 length: 13 amino acids. Trimming took off 6 bases at V and 5 bases at J, with 14 bases between the two ends. The germline CDR1 and CDR2 sequences are MNHEY and SVGAGI. The CDR3 DNA is TGTGCCAGCAGGTACGGACGGACGAACGAGCAGTACTTC. Translating it yields CASRYGRTNEQYF.

This clone was observed a few times. V and J are TRBV4-3 and TRBJ2-1; no reliable D call. This CDR3 is 16 amino acids long. The germline CDR1 and CDR2 sequences are LGHNA and YSLEER. Deletions cut 0 bases from V and 7 bases from J, with 16 bases between. CDR3 residues: CASSQDRLVAGNEQFF. The DNA for the CDR3 is TGCGCCAGCAGCCAAGATCGGCTAGTCGCCGGGAATGAGCAGTTCTTC.

This clone qualifies as medium-sized. V gene TRBV27 combines with J gene TRBJ2-2; maybe TRBD2 (6 bases). V lost 2 bases, J lost 9 bases, and 19 bases lay in between. The CDR3 runs 16 residues. Germline CDR1 MNHEY, CDR2 SMNVEV (reference sequence). The CDR3 nucleotides read TGTGCCAGCAGTTTAATCGGGGTCGGAGGGACCCGGGAGCTGTTTTTT. As protein: CASSLIGVGGTRELFF.

This clone is termed medium-sized. The rearrangement uses TRBV6-1 and TRBJ1-6; TRBD1 might be the D (5 bases). V was shortened by 1 base and J by 6 bases, with 10 bases between the two germline ends. The length of the CDR3 is 15 residues. Germline V CDR1 and CDR2: MNHNS, SASEGT. CDR3 in DNA: TGTGCCAGCAGTGAAGGGGGCGCAGCTAATTCACCCCTCCACTTT. Translation gives CASSEGGAANSPLHF.

The rearrangement links TRBV5-1 to TRBJ2-6; D unclear. Germline values: CDR1 SGHRS, CDR2 YFSETQ. V was clipped by 0 bases and J by 0 bases, with 7 bases between them. The CDR3 consists of 16 residues. The CDR3 DNA sequence: TGCGCCAGCAGCTTGGACCCCACCTCTGGGGCCAACGTCCTGACTTTC. Amino acid sequence: CASSLDPTSGANVLTF.

This clone was observed a handful of times. The chain recombines TRBV4-1 with TRBJ2-1, with 9 nucleotides matching TRBD2. V trimming: 1 base; J trimming: 8 bases; junction bases outside the gene matches: 3. Germline V gene data show CDR1 as MGHRA and CDR2 as YSYEKL. The CDR3 loop spans 14 amino acids. Here the CDR3 DNA reads TGCGCCAGCAGCCAAGTTTGGACTAGCGATGAGCAGTTCTTC. Translated, it gives CASSQVWTSDEQFF.

This clone was seen only a few times. The CDR3 DNA reads TGTGCCAGCAGCCCCGGACACCTAAACACTGAAGCTTTCTTT. Translated: CASSPGHLNTEAFF. The chain uses TRBV7-9 and TRBJ1-1, with D perhaps TRBD1 (5 bases). Germline lookup yields CDR1 SEHNR and CDR2 FQNEAQ (reference sequence). V lost 5 bases to trimming and J lost 2 bases, with 12 bases between them. CDR3 length: 14 amino acids.

This clone has more than one count but fewer than ten. The chain joins TRBV5-5 to TRBJ2-3, with D perhaps matching TRBD1 or TRBD2 (6 bases each). This CDR3 has 16 residues. Germline V gene lookup returns CDR1 SGHKS and CDR2 YYEKEE (reference sequence). V lost 2 bases and J 2 bases, leaving 15 bases between the germline ends. The CDR3: CASSFRPGALTDTQYF. In nucleotides, the CDR3 is TGTGCCAGCAGCTTTAGGCCGGGGGCCCTCACAGATACGCAGTATTTT.

A few counts support this clone. The chain carries TRBV2 and TRBJ2-5; possibly TRBD2 for D (5 bases). Germline CDR1 reads SNHLY; CDR2 reads FYNNEI. The CDR3 consists of 15 residues. Trimming took off 5 bases at V and 5 bases at J, with 18 bases between the two ends. The CDR3 coding sequence is TGTGCCAGCAGTAGACCCACAGTCTCGGGGGAGACCCAGTACTTC. This sequence encodes CASSRPTVSGETQYF.

There are a few counts of this clone. The J gene is TRBJ2-1, the V gene TRBV9; 9 nucleotides agree with TRBD2. The V segment lost 3 bases and the J segment 5 bases; nucleotides outside the gene matches: 6. This CDR3 contains 15 residues. CDR1 SGDLS and CDR2 YYNGEE come from the germline V gene. For the CDR3, the DNA is TGTGCCAGCAGCGGAAGCGGGGGGATAAACAATGAGCAGTTCTTC. Amino acid sequence: CASSGSGGINNEQFF.

This clone was observed a few times. The chain recombines TRBV29-1 with TRBJ2-7; D uncertain. The V gene lost 4 bases and the J gene lost 2 bases, with 9 bases spanning the gap. The V gene's germline CDR1 is SQVTM and CDR2 ANQGSEA. CDR3 length: 12 amino acids. The CDR3 region is CSVVQPPYEQYF. In nucleotides, the CDR3 is TGCAGCGTTGTTCAGCCCCCCTACGAGCAGTACTTC.

This clone came up a few times. This chain joins TRBV18 and TRBJ1-1; 8 positions agree with TRBD1. The CDR3 is 16 residues long. V shed 4 bases and J 4 bases; nucleotides not matched to a gene: 11. The germline V gene encodes CDR1 KGHSH and CDR2 LQKENI. The CDR3 spells CASSLSPGGKATEAFF. The CDR3 coding sequence is TGTGCCAGCTCACTCTCTCCAGGGGGCAAGGCCACTGAAGCTTTCTTT. Based on the CDR3 plus reference TRBV18 and TRBJ1-1, the full variable domain is NAGVMQNPRHLVRRRGQEARLRCSPMKGHSHVYWYRQLPEEGLKFMVYLQKENIIDESGMPKERFSAEFPKEGPSILRIQQVVRGDSAAYFCASSLSPGGKATEAFFGQGTRLTVV.

CDR3 in DNA: TGCGCCAGCAGCCAAGAGTCTTTGGGCAGGGGAGTTAACGAGCAGTACTTC. Translating gives CASSQESLGRGVNEQYF. The rearrangement joins TRBV4-1 to TRBJ2-7; tentative D call: TRBD1 (6 bases). Trimming removed 0 bases at V and 5 bases at J, with 20 bases between. CDR1 and CDR2 (germline): MGHRA, YSYEKL. The CDR3 runs 17 residues.

The chain couples TRBV2 to TRBJ2-4; a possible D gene is TRBD2 (7 bases). There are 15 residues in the CDR3. Trimming left V 3 bases short and J 9 bases short, with 18 bases between. Germline V gene sequence: CDR1 SNHLY, CDR2 FYNNEI. The CDR3 DNA follows: TGTGCCAGCAGTGACGAGGGGGGGCCTGCGGGCATTCAGTACTTC. Translating gives CASSDEGGPAGIQYF.

A few counts support this clone. The chain employs TRBV15 and TRBJ1-2; a possible D gene is TRBD1 (6 bases). CDR1 is LNHNV and CDR2 is YYDKDF in the germline V gene (reference sequence). Trimming cost V 3 bases and J 7 bases, with 18 bases left between them. This CDR3 contains 15 residues. The CDR3 DNA reads as TGTGCCACCAGCAGGTCAGGGGTTTTTCGAGGTGGCTACACCTTC. This codes for CATSRSGVFRGGYTF.

The chain has TRBV12-5 and TRBJ2-7, with D unresolved. CDR1 and CDR2 from the germline V gene are LGHNT and FRNRAP. CDR3 length equals 14 residues. Trimming pared 5 bases from V and 3 bases from J, leaving 14 bases between. In DNA form, the CDR3 reads TGTGCTAGTGGTCTACTTGGGCCGGGCTACGAGCAGTACTTC. This translates into CASGLLGPGYEQYF.

J is TRBJ2-2 and V is TRBV27; 8 bases are shared with TRBD2. The CDR3 runs 15 residues. CDR1 and CDR2 (germline): MNHEY, SMNVEV (reference sequence). Trimming at V came to 4 bases and at J to 5 bases, leaving 6 bases not matched to a gene. The CDR3 nucleotides are TGTGCCAGCAGTTACGGGGGGGCCAGAACCGGGGAGCTGTTTTTT. Translating gives CASSYGGARTGELFF.

The rearrangement links TRBV6-1 to TRBJ2-5, with no clear D. The DNA matches TRBJ2-7 better at its end, which makes the J call doubtful. Germline values: CDR1 MNHNS, CDR2 SASEGT. The CDR3 runs 13 residues. The CDR3 sequence: CASRYGRTNEQYF. CDR3 coding DNA: TGTGCCAGCAGGTACGGACGGACGAACGAGCAGTACTTC.

The table lists this clone with a few counts. The rearrangement uses TRBV10-2 and TRBJ1-3; the match to TRBD1 covers 7 bases. CDR3 length: 14 amino acids. Germline lookup yields CDR1 WSHSY and CDR2 SAAADI. The V and J ends lost 4 bases and 4 bases, in that order; junction bases with no gene match: 4. The CDR3 DNA sequence: TGCGCCAGCAGTGGACAGGGTTCGGGAAACACCATATATTTT. Translated, it gives CASSGQGSGNTIYF.

The rearrangement uses TRBV4-1 and TRBJ1-1; D is uncertain. The germline V gene has CDR1 MGHRA and CDR2 YSYEKL. The CDR3 has 15 residues. Trimming stripped 6 bases from V and 1 base from J, with 15 bases between. CDR3 DNA: TGCGCCAGCAGGGATATACATGTAGGGAACACTGAAGCTTTCTTT. Translating gives CASRDIHVGNTEAFF.

By its share, this clone is medium-sized. This chain links TRBV27 with TRBJ1-4; possible D gene TRBD1, 6 bases. CDR1 and CDR2 (germline): MNHEY, SMNVEV (reference sequence). This CDR3 contains 15 residues. Trimming pared 6 bases from V and 1 base from J, leaving 12 bases between. The CDR3 here is CASSPGTLTNEKLFF. The CDR3 coding sequence is TGTGCCAGCAGCCCCGGGACACTAACTAATGAAAAACTGTTTTTT. Full variable domain (rest looked up from reference TRBV27 and TRBJ1-4): EAQVTQNPRYLITVTGKKLTVTCSQNMNHEYMSWYRQDPGLGLRQIYYSMNVEVTDKGDVPEGYKVSRKEKRNFPLILESPSPNQTSLYFCASSPGTLTNEKLFFGSGTQLSVL.

The J gene is TRBJ2-3, the V gene TRBV2, with D unclear. Germline CDR1 SNHLY, CDR2 FYNNEI. The germline V and J ends were trimmed by 8 bases and 0 bases, with 12 bases remaining between them. This CDR3 contains 14 residues. The CDR3 protein is CASLVLYSTDTQYF. As DNA, the CDR3 is TGTGCCAGCCTTGTTCTTTATAGCACAGATACGCAGTATTTT.

The chain couples TRBV25-1 to TRBJ2-2, with 7 bases lining up with TRBD1. V lost 4 bases, J lost 5 bases, and 7 bases stayed unmatched. This CDR3 is 15 amino acids long. From germline, CDR1 is MGHDK and CDR2 SYGVNS. In nucleotides, the CDR3 is TGTGCCAGCAGTGCCCAGGGGGTAAGGACCGGGGAGCTGTTTTTT. Its translation is CASSAQGVRTGELFF. The entire variable domain, with the rest obtained from reference TRBV25-1 and TRBJ2-2, is as follows: EADIYQTPRYLVIGTGKKITLECSQTMGHDKMYWYQQDPGMELHLIHYSYGVNSTEKGDLSSESTVSRIRTEHFPLTLESARPSHTSQYLCASSAQGVRTGELFFGEGSRLTVL.

The chain links TRBV7-2 to TRBJ2-5; no firm D call. CDR3 size: 14 residues. V was trimmed by 5 bases and J by 4 bases, leaving 14 bases between them. Germline lookup yields CDR1 SGHTA and CDR2 FQGNSA. The CDR3 DNA sequence: TGTGCCAGCAGCCACCCAAGTGGCCGAGAGACCCAGTACTTC. The encoded protein is CASSHPSGRETQYF.

This clone was detected a few times. This chain joins TRBV11-2 and TRBJ2-7; D remains ambiguous. CDR3 length equals 12 residues. CDR1 and CDR2 from the germline V gene are SGHAT and FQNNGV. The V and J ends lost 5 bases and 2 bases respectively, with 7 bases between them. The CDR3: CASSTQTYEQYF. CDR3 coding DNA: TGTGCCAGCAGCACTCAGACCTACGAGCAGTACTTC.